One sample yielded the 22 T cell receptor beta chains listed below, sequenced in a study of CD8 T cells in Susac syndrome. Roughly 0.5 to 1 ug RNA was reverse transcribed with random hexamers. In TCRdb, the immunoSEQ multiplex PCR reads were re-called with MiXCR into one record per CDR3 protein. The data contain roughly 130,000 distinct CDR3 sequences, 90% to 95% of them singletons. The source material was CD4+ T cells from PBMCs. The receptors stem from a human donor with multiple sclerosis.

The chain is built from TRBV28 and TRBJ1-2; 10 bases match TRBD1. Looked up from germline, CDR1 is MDHEN and CDR2 is SYDVKM. The CDR3 is made up of 16 amino acids. V trimming: 5 bases; J trimming: 7 bases; junction bases outside the gene matches: 13. CDR3 DNA sequence: TGTGCCAGCAGTGTCCACTCCGGGACAGGGGTCGTTGGCTACACCTTC. Its protein is CASSVHSGTGVVGYTF.

This chain links TRBV15 with TRBJ2-1, with 7 bases identical to TRBD1. Germline CDR1 reads LNHNV; CDR2 reads YYDKDF (reference sequence). The V and J ends lost 2 bases and 8 bases, in that order; junction bases with no gene match: 6. This CDR3 comprises 14 residues. Here the CDR3 DNA reads TGTGCCACCAGCAGACAGGGGGTGATGTATGAGCAGTTCTTC. This codes for CATSRQGVMYEQFF.

The chain is built from TRBV24-1 and TRBJ2-2; D possibly corresponds to TRBD2 (7 bases). This CDR3 is built from 16 residues. The V end lost 4 bases, the J end lost 4 bases, and 15 bases lay between the germline ends. Germline V gene lookup returns CDR1 KGHDR and CDR2 SFDVKD. The CDR3 DNA reads TGTGCCACCAGTGACCCCGTGGCGGGGGCCACCGGGGAGCTGTTTTTT. It translates to CATSDPVAGATGELFF.

V and J are TRBV19 and TRBJ2-2; D not resolved. V dropped 7 bases and J dropped 6 bases, with 12 bases sitting between them. The length of the CDR3 is 13 residues. Per the germline V gene, CDR1 is LNHDA and CDR2 is SQIVND (reference sequence). Here the CDR3 reads CASTPDRAGELFF. CDR3 coding DNA: TGTGCCAGTACCCCGGACCGTGCCGGGGAGCTGTTTTTT.

The genes are TRBV5-1 and TRBJ2-3; no definite D call. V was shortened by 0 bases and J by 5 bases, with 10 bases between the two germline ends. Germline V gene lookup returns CDR1 SGHRS and CDR2 YFSETQ. The CDR3 length is 14 residues. The CDR3 here is CASSLGTGRDTQYF. CDR3 in DNA: TGCGCCAGCAGCTTGGGAACGGGTAGAGATACGCAGTATTTT.

The gene calls are TRBV20-1 and TRBJ2-1, with D possibly called TRBD1 or TRBD2 (6 bases each). This CDR3 is 15 amino acids long. From germline, CDR1 is DFQATT and CDR2 SNEGSKA (reference sequence). Trimming shortened V by 0 bases and J by 7 bases, and 16 bases separated the two germline ends. CDR3 amino acids: CSARDRRGPGNEQFF. CDR3 nucleotide sequence: TGCAGTGCTAGAGATCGTCGGGGGCCGGGAAATGAGCAGTTCTTC.

This clonotype appeared once. The V call is TRBV6-2 or TRBV6-3, the J call TRBJ2-6; D is perhaps TRBD2 (7 bases). Per germline, CDR1 MNHEY and CDR2 SVGEGT. V gave up 4 bases and J gave up 0 bases, with 16 bases separating them. The CDR3 is 18 amino acids. CDR3 loop: CASSLGGLPYSGANVLTF. In nucleotides, the CDR3 is TGTGCCAGCAGTTTGGGGGGGCTCCCCTACTCTGGGGCCAACGTCCTGACTTTC.

This clonotype was found once. The chain couples TRBV12-3 or TRBV12-4 to TRBJ2-7, with 7 bases that match TRBD2. V shed 6 bases, J shed 1 base, and the junction held 6 bases outside the gene matches. This CDR3 spans 14 amino acids. The DNA of the CDR3 is TGTGCCAGCAGCCGTACTAGCGTATCCTACGAGCAGTACTTC. Translated: CASSRTSVSYEQYF.

In this sample, this clonotype turned up once. The gene calls are TRBV7-9 and TRBJ2-7; D possibly corresponds to TRBD2 (7 bases). The germline CDR1 and CDR2 sequences are SEHNR and FQNEAQ (reference sequence). Trimming stripped 3 bases from V and 2 bases from J, with 14 bases between. The CDR3 consists of 15 residues. The CDR3 sequence: CASSFLGGGPYEQYF. CDR3 DNA sequence: TGTGCCAGCAGCTTCCTAGGGGGGGGCCCCTACGAGCAGTACTTC.

The gene calls are TRBV15 and TRBJ2-7; weak D call: TRBD2 (5 bases). Germline lookup yields CDR1 LNHNV and CDR2 YYDKDF (reference sequence). The CDR3 runs to 17 residues. Trimming removed 0 bases at V and 3 bases at J, with 18 bases between. The CDR3 DNA is TGTGCCACCAGCAGAGACCGGCGGGCAGCGTCTGTCTACGAGCAGTACTTC. It specifies CATSRDRRAASVYEQYF.

The CDR3 sequence: CSARAASGKYEQYF. As DNA, the CDR3 is TGCAGTGCTAGAGCGGCTAGCGGGAAATACGAGCAGTACTTC. This chain connects TRBV20-1 to TRBJ2-7, with TRBD2 matching 9 bases. CDR1 and CDR2 from the germline V gene are DFQATT and SNEGSKA (reference sequence). The V gene end was trimmed by 1 base and the J gene end by 4 bases; junction bases not matched to a gene: 5. CDR3 length: 14 amino acids.

V usage is TRBV5-6 and J usage is TRBJ2-7, with D perhaps matching TRBD1 (6 bases). V gave up 3 bases and J gave up 0 bases, with 13 bases separating them. This CDR3 contains 15 residues. Germline V gene lookup returns CDR1 SGHDT and CDR2 YYEEEE. The CDR3 here is CASSSTGQSSYEQYF. In nucleotides, the CDR3 is TGTGCCAGCAGCTCGACAGGCCAAAGCTCCTACGAGCAGTACTTC.

This chain connects TRBV6-2 or TRBV6-3 to TRBJ2-1; 10 bases line up with TRBD1. From germline, CDR1 is MNHEY and CDR2 SVGEGT. Trimming removed 3 bases from V and 8 bases from J; junction bases left unmatched: 10. The CDR3 sequence is 16 residues long. The CDR3 nucleotides read TGTGCCAGCAGTTATAGACCGGACAGGGGGGCCGATGAGCAGTTCTTC. Its protein product is CASSYRPDRGADEQFF.

This clonotype has just one count. The chain employs TRBV2 and TRBJ1-6, with D unclear. This CDR3 contains 16 residues. V lost 6 bases and J 0 bases, leaving 12 bases between the germline ends. Germline V gene data show CDR1 as SNHLY and CDR2 as FYNNEI. The CDR3: CASSGRSSSYNSPLHF. CDR3 nucleotide sequence: TGTGCCAGCAGCGGCAGATCCAGCTCCTATAATTCACCCCTCCACTTT.

The chain couples TRBV29-1 to TRBJ2-1; D may be TRBD2 (6 bases). Germline CDR1 SQVTM, CDR2 ANQGSEA. V was shortened by 4 bases and J by 6 bases, with 16 bases between the two germline ends. CDR3 length: 14 residues. The CDR3 reads CSVVVRGKANEQFF. CDR3 DNA sequence: TGCAGCGTTGTTGTTCGCGGGAAGGCCAATGAGCAGTTCTTC.

The chain joins TRBV6-2 or TRBV6-3 to TRBJ1-5, with D perhaps matching TRBD1 (5 bases). Germline values: CDR1 MNHEY, CDR2 SVGEGT. The CDR3 contains 12 residues. The V end was cut by 6 bases, the J end by 11 bases, with 14 bases between. CDR3 region: CASSLGPRTQHF. Written as DNA, the CDR3 is TGTGCCAGCAGCCTGGGGCCAAGGACCCAGCATTTT.

J is TRBJ2-2 and V is TRBV28; 7 bases match TRBD2. Trimming took 4 bases from V and 3 from J; bases not matched to a gene: 8. The V gene's germline CDR1 is MDHEN and CDR2 SYDVKM. The CDR3 loop spans 16 amino acids. The CDR3 nucleotides read TGTGCCAGCAGTTCCCCAGCAGCGGGGCACACCGGGGAGCTGTTTTTT. Its protein product is CASSSPAAGHTGELFF.

This chain joins TRBV28 and TRBJ2-7; TRBD1 might be the D (5 bases). V lost 6 bases to trimming and J lost 0 bases, with 12 bases between them. The CDR3 loop spans 14 amino acids. CDR1 and CDR2 (germline): MDHEN, SYDVKM. The CDR3 DNA is TGTGCCAGCAGAGTCCAGGGAAGCTCCTACGAGCAGTACTTC. Protein sequence: CASRVQGSSYEQYF.

V usage is TRBV2 and J usage is TRBJ1-2, with 7 positions matching TRBD1. The length of the CDR3 is 14 residues. Germline V CDR1 and CDR2: SNHLY, FYNNEI. V dropped 6 bases and J dropped 4; count of bases not matched to a gene: 8. CDR3 residues: CASSARRDSYGYTF. The CDR3 DNA is TGTGCCAGCAGCGCTCGCCGGGACAGCTATGGCTACACCTTC.

This chain connects TRBV20-1 to TRBJ2-3; the match to TRBD2 covers 8 bases. V was clipped by 5 bases and J by 1 base; unmatched bases: 8. Germline V lookup: CDR1 DFQATT, CDR2 SNEGSKA (reference sequence). The CDR3 spans 15 residues. Here the CDR3 reads CSAPSRGVGTDTQYF. The DNA of the CDR3 is TGCAGTGCTCCATCGCGGGGGGTTGGCACAGATACGCAGTATTTT.

The chain joins TRBV5-1 to TRBJ1-2; D is possibly TRBD1 (6 bases). CDR1 and CDR2 from the germline V gene are SGHRS and YFSETQ. The CDR3 runs 15 residues. Trimming stripped 4 bases from V and 3 bases from J, with 16 bases between. The CDR3 DNA reads as TGCGCCAGCAGCCGGGAGGGGGGCATCGACTATGGCTACACCTTC. It translates to CASSREGGIDYGYTF.

The chain employs TRBV20-1 and TRBJ2-7; TRBD1 matches 8 bases. J was trimmed by 5 bases and V by 3 bases; bases with no gene match: 9. Germline V gives CDR1 DFQATT, CDR2 SNEGSKA (reference sequence). This CDR3 contains 14 residues. CDR3 region: CSARSMDRAHEQYF. CDR3 nucleotides: TGCAGTGCTAGGAGCATGGACAGGGCCCACGAGCAGTACTTC.